Following are 14 T cell receptor beta chains from one sample sequenced in a study of human T cells and chemical hapten exposure. TCRdb reprocessed the RACE reads with MiXCR, giving one entry per CDR3 protein. The sample consists of about 39,000 distinct CDR3 sequences, roughly 12% of them appearing once. Indicated time point: pre-sensitization, week 0. Treatment here: therapeutic diphenylcyclopropenone sensitization with weekly scalp DPC. This material consisted of whole blood, taken in connection with sensitization to the hapten diphenylcyclopropenone (DPC). Source of these receptors: a woman younger than 45 with alopecia areata. Some clones in this sample may be carry-over from other donors' samples.

This clonotype was detected only a few times. The V gene is TRBV6-1, the J gene TRBJ2-3; TRBD1 is a possible D gene (5 bases). V lost 2 bases and J lost 1, with 13 bases in between. The CDR3 runs to 16 residues. Germline-derived CDR1 and CDR2 are MNHNS and SASEGT. Here the CDR3 reads CASSESRGDGTDTQYF. The CDR3 region has the DNA TGTGCCAGCAGTGAATCAAGGGGTGATGGCACAGATACGCAGTATTTT.

The V gene is TRBV4-2, the J gene TRBJ2-7; maybe TRBD1 (6 bases). V was cut by 4 bases and J by 6 bases, with 19 bases left in between. The CDR3 totals 15 residues. Germline assignment: CDR1 LGHNA and CDR2 YNFKEQ. The CDR3 protein is CASSPHDRPLGEQYF. The CDR3 region has the DNA TGTGCCAGCAGCCCGCACGACAGGCCGTTGGGCGAGCAGTACTTC.

This clonotype was seen only a few times. The chain has TRBV29-1 and TRBJ2-3, with D maybe TRBD2 (6 bases). V was trimmed by 4 bases and J by 2 bases, leaving 13 bases between them. Germline values: CDR1 SQVTM, CDR2 ANQGSEA. The CDR3 is 14 amino acids. The CDR3 sequence is CSVAVGTSTDTQYF. The CDR3 DNA reads as TGCAGCGTTGCGGTGGGGACTTCCACAGATACGCAGTATTTT.

This clonotype was detected only a few times. The chain employs TRBV11-2 and TRBJ2-7; D not resolved. This CDR3 region has 12 residues. Trimming left V 3 bases short and J 3 bases short, with 6 bases between. Looked up from germline, CDR1 is SGHAT and CDR2 is FQNNGV. CDR3 DNA sequence: TGTGCCAGCAGCTTGGGGAACTACGAGCAGTACTTC. Amino acids: CASSLGNYEQYF.

Ten or more counts support this clonotype. The rearrangement uses TRBV11-2 and TRBJ2-1; TRBD1 aligns across 9 bases. This CDR3 contains 16 residues. Germline CDR1 is SGHAT and CDR2 is FQNNGV. Trimming cost V 1 base and J 4 bases; bases outside gene matches: 5. The CDR3 nucleotides read TGTGCCAGCAGCTTAGTGGTGACAGGGGGATACAATGAGCAGTTCTTC. Protein sequence: CASSLVVTGGYNEQFF.

This clonotype was recorded many times. This chain links TRBV29-1 with TRBJ2-7, with a tentative D call TRBD1 (6 bases). Germline loops: CDR1 SQVTM, CDR2 ANQGSEA. V lost 8 bases, J lost 3 bases, and 20 bases lay in between. The CDR3 is 14 amino acids. CDR3 bases: TGCAGCCTATCCTCATCCGGACAGTTCTACGAGCAGTACTTC. Its translation is CSLSSSGQFYEQYF.

This clonotype was counted a few times. The chain employs TRBV3-1 and TRBJ2-7, with 8 bases lining up with TRBD1. Unmatched junction bases numbered 11, after V lost 4 bases and J lost 0 bases. CDR1 is LGHDT and CDR2 is YNNKEL in the germline V gene (reference sequence). The CDR3 has 17 residues. The CDR3 DNA follows: TGTGCCAGCAGCCCCCACCCCGGACAGGGAAGCTCCTACGAGCAGTACTTC. It encodes CASSPHPGQGSSYEQYF.

At least ten counts were recorded for this clonotype. The J gene is TRBJ2-1, the V gene TRBV3-1, with 7 nucleotides matching TRBD1. The CDR3 length is 14 residues. The germline gives CDR1 LGHDT, CDR2 YNNKEL (reference sequence). With 5 bases clipped from V and 6 bases from J, the junction kept 7 bases outside the gene matches. In DNA form, the CDR3 reads TGTGCCAGCAGCTCCCGGACAGGTCTCAATGAGCAGTTCTTC. Translating it yields CASSSRTGLNEQFF.

This clonotype was seen ten or more times. This chain joins TRBV28 and TRBJ2-7; TRBD2 matches at 8 bases. The germline CDR1 and CDR2 sequences are MDHEN and SYDVKM. Trimming at V came to 5 bases and at J to 3 bases, leaving 12 bases not matched to a gene. The length of the CDR3 is 16 residues. Written as DNA, the CDR3 is TGTGCCAGCAGTGCGCCCGGACTAGCCCAGAGCTACGAGCAGTACTTC. Residues: CASSAPGLAQSYEQYF.

This clonotype turned up a few times. V is TRBV7-3 and J is TRBJ2-6; D gene uncertain. Between the trimmed V and J ends, which lost 4 bases and 0 bases, there was a span of 4 bases. The CDR3 runs 14 residues. Germline assignment: CDR1 SGHTA and CDR2 FQGTGA. CDR3 in DNA: TGTGCCAGCAGCTGGTACTCTGGGGCCAACGTCCTGACTTTC. Amino acids: CASSWYSGANVLTF.

This clonotype occurred many times. The V gene is TRBV5-4, the J gene TRBJ2-1, with D perhaps assigned TRBD1 or TRBD2 (6 bases each). Germline loops: CDR1 SGHNT, CDR2 YYREEE (reference sequence). Trimming shortened V by 0 bases and J by 16 bases, and 20 bases separated the two germline ends. The CDR3 is 14 residues long. The CDR3 sequence: CASSLAEGGSKQFF. Written as DNA, the CDR3 is TGTGCCAGCAGCTTGGCCGAAGGGGGGAGTAAACAATTCTTC.

The chain carries TRBV20-1 and TRBJ2-1; 13 bases map to TRBD2. Germline trimming cut 4 bases from V and 6 bases from J; bases unmatched to any gene: 9. The length of the CDR3 is 16 residues. Germline CDR1 DFQATT, CDR2 SNEGSKA (reference sequence). As DNA, the CDR3 is TGCAGTGCTAAAAGGACTAGCGGGAGAACGGGCAATGAGCAGTTCTTC. It is translated as CSAKRTSGRTGNEQFF.

This clonotype came up many times. This rearrangement joins TRBV7-2 to TRBJ2-2; TRBD1 matches at 8 bases. V dropped 2 bases and J dropped 6; count of bases not matched to a gene: 5. Germline lookup yields CDR1 SGHTA and CDR2 FQGNSA. The CDR3 is 15 residues long. As DNA, the CDR3 is TGTGCCAGCAGCTTACAGGGGGCGCTGGCCGGGGAGCTGTTTTTT. It specifies CASSLQGALAGELFF.

This clonotype is a singleton in its sample. The V call is TRBV7-7, the J call TRBJ1-4; D ambiguous. The CDR3 sequence is 13 residues long. Per germline, CDR1 SSHAT and CDR2 FNYEAQ (reference sequence). V lost 5 bases and J 7 bases, leaving 11 bases between the germline ends. CDR3 region: CASSGGRGEKLFF. For the CDR3, the DNA is TGTGCCAGCAGCGGCGGACGAGGTGAAAAACTGTTTTTT.